These T cell receptor beta chains were read from a single sample in a study of shared clonotypes between healthy human individuals. Data came from immunoSEQ multiplex PCR; TCRdb stores just in-frame clones and leaves some out. In the table there are 2 million to 2.5 million clones, just over 90% of which are singletons. The source material was naive CD4+ T cells from PBMCs. The receptor source for this set is a man younger than 35 in good health. Some clones in this sample may be carry-over from other donors' samples. Each CDR3 is given with its conserved first and last residue. A D gene is named only where the DNA matches it firmly. Size tells how often a clone was seen (once, few, many) or the class of an expanded clone, and some rows leave it out.

>TRBJ2-1|TRBV30|NA|TRBD2
TGTGCCTGGAGAAAGAGCGGGAGTATCGATGAGCAGTTCTTC
CAWRKSGSIDEQFF
>TRBJ1-1|TRBV28|once|TRBD1
TGTGCCAGCAGTTCTCTCAGGGGGTATGGGTTAGGCACTGAAGCTTTCTTT
CASSSLRGYGLGTEAFF
>TRBJ2-1|TRBV5-1|NA|TRBD2
TGCGCCAGCAGCTTGACTAGCGGGAACCACAATGAGCAGTTCTTC
CASSLTSGNHNEQFF
>TRBJ1-1|TRBV5-1|NA|NA
TGCGCCAGCAGCTTGGGTGAGAGGGGAACTGAAGCTTTCTTT
CASSLGERGTEAFF
>TRBJ1-1|TRBV7-3|few|NA
TGTGCCAGCAGCTTATCAGGCGGGACTGAAGCTTTCTTT
CASSLSGGTEAFF
>TRBJ2-7|TRBV6-6|NA|TRBD1
TGTGCCAGCAGACGGACAGGGGGACACGAGCAGTACTTC
CASRRTGGHEQYF
>TRBJ2-1|TRBV9|NA|TRBD2
TGTGCCAGCAGCGCGTCTAGCGGTACCTACAATGAGCAGTTCTTC
CASSASSGTYNEQFF
>TRBJ2-2|TRBV19|NA|TRBD1
TGTGCCAGTAGCATCAAACGACAGGGTAGCGGGGAGCTGTTTTTT
CASSIKRQGSGELFF
>TRBJ1-5|TRBV7-9|few|NA
TGTGCCAGCAGCCGGGACACCTCTGAGGGTAATCAGCCCCAGCATTTT
CASSRDTSEGNQPQHF
>TRBJ2-1|TRBV10-3|NA|NA
TGTGCCATCAGTTTAGGGTATGAGCAGTTCTTC
CAISLGYEQFF
>TRBJ2-1|TRBV6-1|NA|NA
TGTGCCACCATCCCACAGCCTGCCTACAATGAGCAGTTCTTC
CATIPQPAYNEQFF
>TRBJ2-7|TRBV7-3|NA|TRBD1
TGTGCCAGCAGCTTAGAGGCGTGGGTGGACAGGAGGTCCGAGCAGTACTTC
CASSLEAWVDRRSEQYF
>TRBJ1-2|TRBV7-3|NA|NA
TGTGCCAGCAGCCCAGGGTCAGCTAACTATGGCTACACCTTC
CASSPGSANYGYTF
>TRBJ2-3|TRBV5-1|NA|NA
TGCGCCAGCAGCTTGGGGAGGTTGACCGCCTATAGCACAGATACGCAGTATTTT
CASSLGRLTAYSTDTQYF
>TRBJ2-7|TRBV5-6|NA|NA
TGTGCCAGCAGCTTGTCCTCAGCCACCTACGAGCAGTACTTC
CASSLSSATYEQYF
>TRBJ1-5|TRBV6-5|NA|NA
TGTGCCAGCTGGGACGGTGAATGGAATCAGCCCCAGCATTTT
CASWDGEWNQPQHF
>TRBJ1-2|TRBV6-5|NA|NA
TGTGCCAGCAGTTACAACAGGGAGGGAGGCTACACCTTC
CASSYNREGGYTF
>TRBJ1-5|TRBV5-1|NA|NA
TGCGCCAGCAGACGAGACACAGGAGTCTATCAGCCCCAGCATTTT
CASRRDTGVYQPQHF
>TRBJ2-7|TRBV5-1|NA|TRBD2
TGCGCCAGCAGCTTAAGCGGGGTAAGCTCCTACGAGCAGTACTTC
CASSLSGVSSYEQYF
>TRBJ1-5|TRBV6-1|NA|NA
TGTGCCACCGACGGGGGAGGGTTCAGTCAGCCCCAGCATTTT
CATDGGGFSQPQHF
>TRBJ2-3|TRBV9|NA|NA
TGTGCCAGCAGCGTAGGTCGGCTTACCAGCACAGATACGCAGTATTTT
CASSVGRLTSTDTQYF
>TRBJ1-5|TRBV19|NA|NA
TGTGCCAGTAGTACCCCTCCCTTTGGGGGCCGTCAGCCCCAGCATTTT
CASSTPPFGGRQPQHF
>TRBJ1-5|TRBV30|NA|NA
TGTGCCTGGGCGGGACACCAGGAACAGCCCCAGCATTTT
CAWAGHQEQPQHF
>TRBJ2-1|TRBV7-9|NA|TRBD2
TGTGCCAGCACCCTTAGCCCGACTAGCGGGAGCGTAAATGAGCAGTTCTTC
CASTLSPTSGSVNEQFF
>TRBJ2-5|TRBV15|once|NA
TGTGCCACCAGCAGGTTAGCGAGTCAAGAGACCCAGTACTTC
CATSRLASQETQYF
>TRBJ2-1|TRBV5-1|NA|TRBD2
TGCGCCAGCAGCTTGAGATCTAGCGGGAGGGCCGTTGAGCAGTTCTTC
CASSLRSSGRAVEQFF
>TRBJ2-1|TRBV27|NA|TRBD2
TGTGCCAGCAGTTTATATGCGGGAGCATTCTACAATGAGCAGTTCTTC
CASSLYAGAFYNEQFF
>TRBJ2-5|TRBV4-1|NA|NA
TGCGCCAGCAAGGGGGAGGTGGGTCGGGGCTCTCAAGAGACCCAGTACTTC
CASKGEVGRGSQETQYF
>TRBJ2-3|TRBV5-5|NA|NA
TGTGCCAGCAGCTTGGCGGCGGACACAGATACGCAGTATTTT
CASSLAADTDTQYF
>TRBJ1-2|TRBV10-3|NA|TRBD1
TGTGCCATCAGTGGGGGACAGGGGGCGAACTATGGCTACACCTTC
CAISGGQGANYGYTF
>TRBJ1-1|TRBV7-8|NA|NA
TGTGCCAGCAGCTTAGCGGGGGCTGTGAACACTGAAGCTTTCTTT
CASSLAGAVNTEAFF
>TRBJ1-2|TRBV10-3|NA|NA
TGTGCCATCAGTGGACGACAAGAGCAATATGGCTACACCTTC
CAISGRQEQYGYTF
>TRBJ1-2|TRBV2|NA|TRBD1
TGTGCCAGCAGTATAGGACAGGCCGAAGAGGGCTACACCTTC
CASSIGQAEEGYTF
>TRBJ2-5|TRBV28|NA|NA
TGTGCCAGCACTCGACTCGACCCCCTGGGAACCCAGTACTTC
CASTRLDPLGTQYF
>TRBJ2-3|TRBV30|NA|TRBD2
TGTGCCTGGAGTGGGGCTAGCGGGACCCTCGTCAGCACAGATACGCAGTATTTT
CAWSGASGTLVSTDTQYF
>TRBJ2-3|TRBV6-5|NA|TRBD2
TGTGCCAGCAAGGAACTAGCGTATAGCACAGATACGCAGTATTTT
CASKELAYSTDTQYF
>TRBJ1-1|TRBV5-1|NA|TRBD1
TGCGCCAGCAGCTGGATCCACACAGGGGGTGGAACTGAAGCTTTCTTT
CASSWIHTGGGTEAFF
>TRBJ2-3|TRBV10-1|NA|TRBD1
TGCGCCAGCAGTGGGGGGGACAGGGGCGCAGATACGCAGTATTTT
CASSGGDRGADTQYF
>TRBJ1-2|TRBV28|NA|NA
TGTGCCAGCCACGGACTTCCCGCTAGGATCACCTTC
CASHGLPARITF
>TRBJ2-7|TRBV5-1|NA|TRBD1
TGCGCCAGCAGCCCTTTACAGGGGGCAGGGTACGAGCAGTACTTC
CASSPLQGAGYEQYF
>TRBJ1-2|TRBV9|few|NA
TGTGCCAGCTGGGGCGGGCTAGGGGATGGCTACACCTTC
CASWGGLGDGYTF
>TRBJ1-2|TRBV30|NA|NA
TGTGCCTGGAGTGATGGGACCGAGCCTGGCTACACCTTC
CAWSDGTEPGYTF
>TRBJ2-5|TRBV7-9|NA|NA
TGTGCCAGCAGCTTAGGAGGATATGAGACCCAGTACTTC
CASSLGGYETQYF
>TRBJ1-1|TRBV10-3|NA|NA
TGTGCCATCTGGGAGGGAAGGGGCACTGAAGCTTTCTTT
CAIWEGRGTEAFF
>TRBJ1-2|TRBV19|NA|NA
TGTGCCAGTAGTACCACCGGGGAGAACTATGGCTACACCTTC
CASSTTGENYGYTF
>TRBJ2-7|TRBV6-6|NA|TRBD2
TGTGCCAGCAGTACTAGCGGGCCAGCCTACGAGCAGTACTTC
CASSTSGPAYEQYF
>TRBJ2-2|TRBV7-8|NA|NA
TGTGCCAGCAGCTTGCGCGGCGACCGGGAGCTGTTTTTT
CASSLRGDRELFF
>TRBJ2-1|TRBV5-4|NA|NA
TGTGCCAGCAGCTTGTCTTCGGGGGACCTGCTGTATGAGCAGTTCTTC
CASSLSSGDLLYEQFF
>TRBJ2-1|TRBV10-3|NA|NA
TGTGCCATCAGTGGGCCCCCCCCAGCAACCATATACAATGAGCAGTTCTTC
CAISGPPPATIYNEQFF
>TRBJ2-4|TRBV6-5|NA|NA
TGTGCCAGCATGCGGGGTCCCAAAAACATTCAGTACTTC
CASMRGPKNIQYF
>TRBJ2-7|TRBV11-2|NA|NA
TGTGCCAGCAGCTTAGCACCCGGGGATCCCTACGAGCAGTACTTC
CASSLAPGDPYEQYF
>TRBJ2-7|TRBV28|NA|TRBD2
TGTGCCAGCAGTTTATGGTCTGGGGAGTCTGGACTAGCGGTGTACTTC
CASSLWSGESGLAVYF
>TRBJ2-7|TRBV19|NA|TRBD1
TGTGCCAGTAGTATAGATAACAGGGGGCCGGGTGAGCAGTACTTC
CASSIDNRGPGEQYF
>TRBJ2-7|TRBV18|NA|NA
TGTGCCAGCTCGCTAGGACAGTCCTACGAGCAGTACTTC
CASSLGQSYEQYF
>TRBJ1-1|TRBV2|NA|NA
TGTGCCAGCAGTGCTCGGCTGAACACTGAAGCTTTCTTT
CASSARLNTEAFF
>TRBJ1-5|TRBV29-1|NA|TRBD1
TGCAGCGTAAGGGTGAACAGGGGGGGCAATCAGCCCCAGCATTTT
CSVRVNRGGNQPQHF
>TRBJ2-1|TRBV7-3|NA|NA
TGTGCCAGCAGCTTAAGCGGGATTAGCTACAATGAGCAGTTCTTC
CASSLSGISYNEQFF
>TRBJ2-5|TRBV7-9|NA|NA
TGTGCCAGCAGCTTAAGGCCAGGGCCCCAAGAGACCCAGTACTTC
CASSLRPGPQETQYF
>TRBJ2-7|TRBV18|NA|NA
TGTGCCAGCTCACCCGTGGCGGGCAGATCCTACGAGCAGTACTTC
CASSPVAGRSYEQYF
>TRBJ2-1|TRBV25-1|NA|TRBD2
TGTGCCAGCAGTGGTGGGGGAGGGCCTTACAATGAGCAGTTCTTC
CASSGGGGPYNEQFF